The 30 T cell receptor beta chains reported below all come from one sample, sequenced in a study of molecular identifiers for immune sequencing clone quantification. TCRdb fed the PCR reads into MiXCR, producing one record per CDR3 protein. The sample shows around 70,000 distinct CDR3 sequences, less than 20% of them seen only once. Sequencing input: naive CD8+ T cells from blood, with Jurkat cell RNA spiked in. Subset defined: FACS-sorted CD8+CD4-CCR7+CD45RA+ naive T cells. The receptors come from a human donor in good health. Some libraries in this study had Jurkat cell RNA spiked in.

As to this clonotype: Since a much larger clone is just one base distant, this may be a read error. The chain joins TRBV7-2 to TRBJ2-5; D remains unclear. Trimming removed 6 bases at V and 5 bases at J, with 25 bases between. The germline CDR1 and CDR2 sequences are SGHTA and FQGNSA. The CDR3 runs 17 residues. The CDR3: CASSTQALTAAPETQYF. CDR3 bases: TGTGCCAGCAGTACCCAAGCTCTAACCGCGGCGCCGGAGACCCAGTACTTC. Supplemented by reference TRBV7-2 and TRBJ2-5, the full variable domain reads GAGVSQSPSNKVTEKGKDVELRCDPISGHTALYWYRQSLGQGLEFLIYFQGNSAPDKSGLPSDRFSAERTGGSVSTLTIQRTQQEDSAVYLCASSTQALTAAPETQYFGPGTRLLVL.

This clonotype was seen only a few times. Being one base from a much bigger clone, this may be a read error. Since the CDR3 does not end with the conserved phenylalanine or tryptophan, this likely comes from a read error. V and J are TRBV20-1 and TRBJ1-2; D not certain. The germline gives CDR1 DFQATT, CDR2 SNEGSKA (reference sequence). The CDR3 contains 10 residues. Trimming took 3 bases from V and 4 from J, leaving 3 bases between them. In DNA, the CDR3 is TGCAGTGCTAGTGGCTATGGCTACACCCTC. It encodes CSASGYGYTL.

This clonotype was detected many times. This chain links TRBV6-2 or TRBV6-3 with TRBJ1-6; no clear D gene. V was cut by 6 bases and J by 3 bases, with 3 bases left in between. Germline CDR1 and CDR2: MNHEY and SVGEGT. The CDR3 covers 12 residues. This CDR3 is CASSNYNSPLHF. CDR3 coding DNA: TGTGCCAGCAGCAACTATAATTCACCCCTCCACTTT.

This clonotype turned up a few times. A read error may explain this, as a much larger clone is one base away. The V call is TRBV3-1, the J call TRBJ2-7; D uncertain. Germline CDR1 LGHDT, CDR2 YNNKEL (reference sequence). The CDR3 runs 12 residues. The CDR3 sequence: CASGRDDDEQHF. Here the CDR3 DNA reads TGTGCCAGCGGCCGCGACGATGACGAGCAGCACTTC.

At least ten counts were recorded for this clonotype. V usage is TRBV6-1 and J usage is TRBJ2-6; TRBD1 matches at 7 bases. Trimming took 11 bases from V and 0 from J; bases not matched to a gene: 7. Germline lookup yields CDR1 MNHNS and CDR2 SASEGT. The length of the CDR3 is 15 residues. The CDR3 here is CALGQLSSGANVLTF. The CDR3 DNA reads as TGTGCCCTGGGACAGCTTTCCTCTGGGGCCAACGTCCTGACTTTC.

This clonotype has at least ten counts. V and J are TRBV6-5 and TRBJ1-2; the D is unclear. The CDR3 has 11 amino acids. Germline V lookup: CDR1 MNHEY, CDR2 SVGAGI. The germline V and J ends were trimmed by 4 bases and 5 bases, with 5 bases remaining between them. The CDR3 reads CASSSDYGYTF. The DNA for the CDR3 is TGTGCCAGCAGTTCAGATTATGGCTACACCTTC.

A word on this clonotype: A much larger clone sits a single nucleotide away, making a read error possible. This chain connects TRBV28 to TRBJ2-7; no firm D call. The CDR3 has 12 residues. The V gene's germline CDR1 is MDHEN and CDR2 SYDVKM. The CDR3 nucleotides are TGTGCCAGCAGCAAGCCAACACACGAGCGGTACTTC. Protein sequence: CASSKPTHERYF.

There are many counts of this clonotype. CDR3 sequence reads: CASSQTTAGVADTQYF. In DNA, the CDR3 is TGCGCCAGCAGCCAGACAACAGCGGGAGTGGCAGATACGCAGTATTTT. The V gene is TRBV4-3, the J gene TRBJ2-3; 8 bases line up with TRBD2. Germline CDR1 LGHNA, CDR2 YSLEER. J gave up 4 bases and V 3 bases, and 9 bases lay outside the gene matches. The length of the CDR3 is 16 residues.

This clonotype showed up many times. This chain uses TRBV11-2 with TRBJ2-7; D gene unclear. The length of the CDR3 is 14 residues. CDR1 SGHAT and CDR2 FQNNGV come from the germline V gene. V was trimmed by 3 bases and J by 2 bases, leaving 11 bases between them. CDR3 region: CASSFPPTPYEQYF. DNA of the CDR3: TGTGCCAGCAGCTTCCCTCCGACCCCCTACGAGCAGTACTTC.

V usage is TRBV4-1 and J usage is TRBJ2-1; 7 nucleotides align to TRBD2. The trim removed 3 bases at V and 2 bases at J, leaving 4 bases unmatched. Germline V CDR1 and CDR2: MGHRA, YSYEKL. This CDR3 spans 15 amino acids. The CDR3 sequence is CASSQIGLAYNEQFF. DNA of the CDR3: TGCGCCAGCAGCCAGATCGGACTAGCCTACAATGAGCAGTTCTTC.

In the case of this clonotype: A read error may be the cause here, since a much bigger clone is one base away. The chain combines TRBV10-3 with TRBJ2-7; 11 nucleotides align to TRBD1. This CDR3 contains 15 residues. Germline trimming cut 4 bases from V and 2 bases from J; bases unmatched to any gene: 4. The germline gives CDR1 ENHRY, CDR2 SYGVKD. Here the CDR3 DNA reads TGTGCCATCAGTGCTCCGGGACAGGGGGCCTACGAGCAGTACTTC. This gives the protein CAISAPGQGAYEQYF.

This clonotype was picked up one time. This may stem from a read error, because a much larger clone lies one nucleotide away. The rearrangement links TRBV7-8 to TRBJ2-7; TRBD2 matches 8 bases. With V trimmed by 6 bases and J by 4 bases, 5 bases remained unmatched. The germline CDR1 and CDR2 sequences are SGHVS and FQNEAQ. The CDR3 runs to 13 residues. This CDR3 reads CASRPAGVYEQYF. The CDR3 nucleotides are TGTGCCAGCAGACCAGCGGGAGTGTACGAGCAGTACTTC.

This clonotype has at least ten counts. The V and J genes are TRBV20-1 and TRBJ2-7; D unresolved. This CDR3 has 15 amino acids. Trimming removed 0 bases at V and 0 bases at J, with 12 bases between. The V gene's germline CDR1 is DFQATT and CDR2 SNEGSKA (reference sequence). CDR3 region: CSARDLSVSSYEQYF. In nucleotides, the CDR3 is TGCAGTGCTAGAGATTTGTCCGTAAGCTCCTACGAGCAGTACTTC.

In this sample, this clonotype is medium-sized. The chain recombines TRBV7-2 with TRBJ2-3; 8 positions match TRBD2. Trimming removed 10 bases from V and 7 bases from J; junction bases left unmatched: 13. Germline CDR1 is SGHTA and CDR2 is FQGNSA. The CDR3 is 14 amino acids. CDR3 in amino acids: CATNSAGVVNTQYF. The DNA for the CDR3 is TGTGCCACCAACTCAGCGGGAGTCGTGAATACGCAGTATTTT.

This clonotype has a count of ten or more. The chain combines TRBV3-1 with TRBJ2-7, with 10 bases identical to TRBD2. From germline, CDR1 is LGHDT and CDR2 YNNKEL (reference sequence). The CDR3 covers 14 residues. V lost 1 base and J lost 3; bases outside the gene matches: 0. The CDR3: CASSQGTSGYEQYF. DNA of the CDR3: TGTGCCAGCAGCCAAGGGACTAGCGGCTACGAGCAGTACTTC.

This chain connects TRBV2 to TRBJ2-1; 8 positions agree with TRBD2. The CDR3 runs 15 residues. The germline CDR1 and CDR2 sequences are SNHLY and FYNNEI. V lost 10 bases, J lost 7 bases, and 15 bases stayed unmatched. The CDR3 region is CAIDPLEERENEQFF. CDR3 in DNA: TGTGCCATCGACCCCCTTGAAGAGCGGGAGAATGAGCAGTTCTTC.

The DNA of the CDR3 is TGTGCCAGCTCACCACTCCTGGGGTGGAACACTGAAGCTTTCTTT. Its protein is CASSPLLGWNTEAFF. The chain employs TRBV18 and TRBJ1-1; D call uncertain. V was pared by 1 base and J by 1 base, with 10 bases between. There are 15 residues in the CDR3. Per the germline V gene, CDR1 is KGHSH and CDR2 is LQKENI.

Details on this clonotype: A much larger clone differs from this one at a single base, so this may be a read error. The genes are TRBV6-5 and TRBJ2-7; TRBD1 agrees at 10 bases. Germline V CDR1 and CDR2: MNHEY, SVGAGI. The CDR3 extends over 14 amino acids. CDR3 sequence reads: CASSYDRGHYELYF. The DNA for the CDR3 is TGTGCCAGCAGTTACGACAGGGGGCACTACGAGCTGTACTTC.

Many counts were recorded for this clonotype. This chain links TRBV7-3 with TRBJ2-3; unclear D gene. V lost 0 bases and J lost 2, with 6 bases in between. Germline-derived CDR1 and CDR2 are SGHTA and FQGTGA. This CDR3 comprises 14 residues. CDR3 residues: CASSLTGPTDTQYF. Here the CDR3 DNA reads TGTGCCAGCAGCTTAACTGGGCCCACAGATACGCAGTATTTT.

This clonotype was detected many times. The V gene is TRBV4-3, the J gene TRBJ2-5; maybe TRBD2 (6 bases). Looked up from germline, CDR1 is LGHNA and CDR2 is YSLEER. Deletions cut 2 bases from V and 0 bases from J, with 25 bases between. CDR3 length equals 20 residues. CDR3 residues: CASSQSWLSGAGPYQETQYF. CDR3 coding DNA: TGCGCCAGCAGCCAATCGTGGCTGAGCGGTGCGGGACCGTACCAAGAGACCCAGTACTTC.

Note on this clonotype: A read error is possible here, since a much larger clone lies one base away. The chain employs TRBV23-1 and TRBJ2-1, with TRBD1 matching over 8 bases. TRBV23-1 counts as an open reading frame of uncertain function. CDR3 length: 15 residues. The CDR3 DNA follows: TGCGACAGCAGGCTAGACAGGGGACCATACAATGAGCAGTTCTTC. It specifies CDSRLDRGPYNEQFF.

In its sample, this clonotype was seen many times. The chain carries TRBV11-2 and TRBJ2-2; D not resolved. V lost 5 bases and J 4 bases, leaving 11 bases between the germline ends. This CDR3 contains 14 residues. CDR1 SGHAT and CDR2 FQNNGV come from the germline V gene. CDR3 sequence: CASSEWASTGELFF. CDR3 DNA: TGTGCCAGCAGCGAGTGGGCTTCCACCGGGGAGCTGTTTTTT.

At least ten counts were recorded for this clonotype. The J gene is TRBJ1-5, the V gene TRBV27, with D unclear. Germline CDR1 is MNHEY and CDR2 is SMNVEV (reference sequence). This CDR3 is built from 15 residues. The germline V and J ends were trimmed by 2 bases and 0 bases, with 8 bases remaining between them. The CDR3: CASSLVRNSNQPQHF. As DNA, the CDR3 is TGTGCCAGCAGTTTAGTCCGGAATAGCAATCAGCCCCAGCATTTT.

Worth noting for this clonotype: Just one base apart from a much larger clone, this may be a read error. V usage is TRBV6-5 and J usage is TRBJ1-3; D is unclear. V was pared by 0 bases and J by 8 bases, with 8 bases between. The CDR3 extends over 13 amino acids. Germline CDR1 is MNHEY and CDR2 is SVGAGI. For the CDR3, the DNA is TGTGCCAGCAGTTACTCGGAGGGAGACACCATATATTTT. As protein: CASSYSEGDTIYF.

About this clonotype itself: This may be a read error: a much more frequent sequence differs by one nucleotide. The CDR3 loop reads CASGLRDRSWNAQYF. In nucleotides, the CDR3 is TGTGCTAGTGGTTTGAGGGACAGGTCTTGGAATGCGCAGTATTTT. This chain connects TRBV12-5 to TRBJ2-3; the match to TRBD1 covers 8 bases. Germline values: CDR1 LGHNT, CDR2 FRNRAP. V lost 2 bases and J lost 10; bases outside the gene matches: 11. The CDR3 has 15 amino acids.

This clonotype was seen repeatedly, ten times or more. V and J are TRBV4-1 and TRBJ2-7; 7 nucleotides align to TRBD1. CDR3 length: 15 amino acids. Germline V gene lookup returns CDR1 MGHRA and CDR2 YSYEKL. V trimming: 4 bases; J trimming: 4 bases; junction bases outside the gene matches: 10. This CDR3 is CASSPLQGVSYEQYF. DNA for the CDR3: TGCGCCAGCAGCCCCCTGCAGGGGGTTTCTTACGAGCAGTACTTC.

This clonotype occurred many times. CDR3 bases: TGTGCCAGCAGTGAACTAGCGGGAGTAGTGAATGAGCAGTTCTTC. Its translation is CASSELAGVVNEQFF. This chain links TRBV28 with TRBJ2-1, with 11 positions matching TRBD2. Trimming removed 5 bases from V and 7 bases from J; junction bases left unmatched: 7. This CDR3 is built from 15 residues. Per the germline V gene, CDR1 is MDHEN and CDR2 is SYDVKM.

This clonotype was recorded a few times. This chain joins TRBV11-2 and TRBJ2-1; tentatively, D is TRBD2 (6 bases). The CDR3 runs to 15 residues. V shed 5 bases and J shed 9 bases, with 20 bases lying between them. The V gene's germline CDR1 is SGHAT and CDR2 FQNNGV. The CDR3 nucleotides read TGTGCCAGCAGCCCCCTTTCCCCACTAGCTATTGAGCAGTTCTTC. The encoded protein is CASSPLSPLAIEQFF.

This clonotype was counted ten times or more. CDR3 DNA sequence: TGTGCCAGCAGCCCAGGCAATCAGCCCCAGCATTTT. Encoded protein: CASSPGNQPQHF. V usage is TRBV7-9 and J usage is TRBJ1-5; D not resolved. V was cut by 5 bases and J by 2 bases, with 4 bases left in between. There are 12 residues in the CDR3. Germline CDR1 SEHNR, CDR2 FQNEAQ (reference sequence).

The table lists this clonotype with many counts. V and J are TRBV13 and TRBJ1-6; 8 positions match TRBD1. The CDR3 extends over 15 amino acids. Germline V gene data show CDR1 as PRHDT and CDR2 as FYEKMQ (reference sequence). V lost 3 bases and J lost 8; bases outside the gene matches: 6. The CDR3 region is CASSFDRGSHSPLHF. The CDR3 nucleotides read TGTGCCAGCAGCTTTGACAGGGGAAGTCATTCACCCCTCCACTTT.